The source of this T cell receptor (beta chain) is a study of T cell responses to AZD1222 COVID-19 vaccine. The CDR3 runs to 16 residues. The germline V and J ends were trimmed by 3 bases and 8 bases, with 22 bases remaining between them. Germline lookup yields CDR1 ENHRY and CDR2 SYGVKD. Investigators merged groups given second doses at roughly 4 or roughly 12 weeks. Findings of the study overall: Spike as a whole was targeted by vaccine-associated CD4 TCRs, dominant at 160-218 and 743-854. Most donors were white British, females outnumbered males, and clonal diversity was possibly underestimated. Seropositive at baseline were only six or seven AZD1222 recipients.

This clone occurred a few times. What it recognizes is unknown. Profiled with immunoSEQ multiplex PCR; TCRdb holds only in-frame clones, not every one. Among approximately 150,000 clones listed, about 90% were seen once. The specimen comprised peripheral blood, sampled 28 days after the second AZD1222 dose. V is TRBV10-3 and J is TRBJ1-2; possible D gene TRBD1, 6 bases. This clonotype was sampled from an adult who received the AZD1222 COVID-19 vaccine. The CDR3 region has the DNA TGTGCCATCAGTGATTCGCGGAGGGGGTTTAATAAGGGCTACACCTTC. Translated, it gives CAISDSRRGFNKGYTF.